A single sample gave rise to the 21 T cell receptor beta chains below, sequenced in a study of metastatic and nonmetastatic thyroid tumors. TCRdb used MiXCR to call clones anew from the PCR reads. The sample consists of tens of thousands of clones, about 13% of them appearing once. All patients reached thyroid surgery having received no treatment beforehand. The sample taken for sequencing was blood. Source of these receptors: a female donor with papillary thyroid cancer or a benign thyroid nodule (not recorded which). Some clones in this sample may be carry-over from other donors' samples.

There are many counts of this clone. V and J are TRBV5-1 and TRBJ2-7; a weak D match, TRBD2 (5 bases). The V gene's germline CDR1 is SGHRS and CDR2 YFSETQ. V was shortened by 4 bases and J by 1 base, with 12 bases between the two germline ends. This CDR3 is built from 14 residues. CDR3 region: CASSPGGASYEQYF. CDR3 sequence (DNA): TGCGCCAGCAGCCCAGGAGGAGCTTCCTACGAGCAGTACTTC.

This clone showed up many times. The chain couples TRBV4-2 to TRBJ2-7; a possible D gene is TRBD2 (5 bases). The CDR3 runs to 13 residues. Per the germline V gene, CDR1 is LGHNA and CDR2 is YNFKEQ. V lost 1 base to trimming and J lost 3 bases, with 7 bases between them. Here the CDR3 DNA reads TGTGCCAGCAGCCAAGCTGGGAGCTACGAGCAGTACTTC. Translated: CASSQAGSYEQYF.

This clone has at least ten counts. The CDR3 loop reads CASSRDRVLYEQYF. CDR3 nucleotide sequence: TGTGCCAGCAGTAGGGACAGGGTCCTTTACGAGCAGTACTTC. V usage is TRBV28 and J usage is TRBJ2-7, with 9 bases matching TRBD1. CDR1 is MDHEN and CDR2 is SYDVKM in the germline V gene. The V gene end was trimmed by 5 bases and the J gene end by 4 bases; junction bases not matched to a gene: 6. The CDR3 is made up of 14 amino acids.

This clone was picked up many times. Other DNA sequences in this sample translate to the same CDR3. Written as DNA, the CDR3 is TGTGCCAGCAGCCTCGACCCCGGGCGCAATCAGCCCCAGCATTTT. Translating it yields CASSLDPGRNQPQHF. The gene calls are TRBV11-2 and TRBJ1-5, with unresolved D. The V end lost 5 bases, the J end lost 2 bases, and 13 bases lay between the germline ends. The length of the CDR3 is 15 residues. The germline V gene has CDR1 SGHAT and CDR2 FQNNGV.

This clone was recorded a few times. The V call is TRBV5-4, the J call TRBJ2-7, with D possibly called TRBD1 or TRBD2 (5 bases each). The V end was cut by 0 bases, the J end by 2 bases, with 9 bases between. The CDR3 loop spans 14 amino acids. The germline gives CDR1 SGHNT, CDR2 YYREEE (reference sequence). The CDR3: CASSLEGTAYEQYF. The CDR3 DNA sequence: TGTGCCAGCAGCTTGGAGGGGACGGCCTACGAGCAGTACTTC.

This clone was picked up many times. V and J are TRBV20-1 and TRBJ2-1; D remains ambiguous. Germline lookup yields CDR1 DFQATT and CDR2 SNEGSKA (reference sequence). CDR3 length: 13 amino acids. V lost 0 bases and J 7 bases, leaving 10 bases between the germline ends. In nucleotides, the CDR3 is TGCAGTGCTAGAGATCCGCAGCCTAATGAGCAGTTCTTC. This gives the protein CSARDPQPNEQFF.

In this sample, this clone turned up many times. The CDR3 sequence is CASSFRREGLGNEQFF. CDR3 nucleotide sequence: TGTGCCAGCAGCTTCCGGCGGGAGGGCCTAGGGAATGAGCAGTTCTTC. The rearrangement joins TRBV7-2 to TRBJ2-1; TRBD2 agrees at 9 bases. The CDR3 covers 16 residues. Germline assignment: CDR1 SGHTA and CDR2 FQGNSA. Trimming at V came to 3 bases and at J to 7 bases, leaving 10 bases not matched to a gene.

Turning to this clone: Germline is not matched at one junction end, which may reflect a read error. This chain links TRBV15 with TRBJ1-4; D might be TRBD1 (6 bases). The germline V gene encodes CDR1 LNHNV and CDR2 YYDKDF (reference sequence). The CDR3 is made up of 16 amino acids. CDR3 sequence: CPTSRCEGGADRKLFF. In DNA, the CDR3 is TGTCCCACCAGCAGATGTGAGGGGGGCGCCGACAGAAAACTGTTTTTT.

Only a few counts were recorded for this clone. Possible read error: a much larger clone is one base away. CDR3: CAWSLAGGPGATDTQYF. For the CDR3, the DNA is TGTGCCTGGAGTCTAGCGGGAGGGCCCGGGGCAACAGATACGCAGTATTTT. J is TRBJ2-3 and V is TRBV30; 12 bases agree with TRBD2. Germline trimming cut 2 bases from V and 3 bases from J; bases unmatched to any gene: 9. This CDR3 is 17 amino acids long. CDR1 GTSNPN and CDR2 SVGIG come from the germline V gene (reference sequence).

This clone has a count of ten or more. CDR3 coding DNA: TGCGCCAGCAGCCAAGTGACTAGCGGGAGAGGTTTTACTACAGATACGCAGTATTTT. Translated: CASSQVTSGRGFTTDTQYF. The V and J genes are TRBV4-3 and TRBJ2-3; 12 nucleotides line up with TRBD2. The length of the CDR3 is 19 residues. CDR1 LGHNA and CDR2 YSLEER come from the germline V gene. The trim removed 1 base at V and 3 bases at J, leaving 11 bases unmatched.

In its sample, this clone was seen many times. The chain links TRBV2 to TRBJ2-1; unclear D gene. The CDR3 has 13 residues. The germline V gene encodes CDR1 SNHLY and CDR2 FYNNEI. The V and J ends lost 7 bases and 5 bases respectively, with 12 bases between them. CDR3 DNA: TGTGCCAGCACCGAAAGAATACACAATGAGCAGTTCTTC. It codes for CASTERIHNEQFF.

This clone showed up many times. This chain uses TRBV4-3 with TRBJ2-2; D is unresolved. This CDR3 is 16 amino acids long. V lost 2 bases and J 3 bases, leaving 13 bases between the germline ends. Germline CDR1 reads LGHNA; CDR2 reads YSLEER. CDR3 in DNA: TGCGCCAGCAGCCAACACCAGGAGTTATACACCGGGGAGCTGTTTTTT. Its protein product is CASSQHQELYTGELFF.

With regard to this clone: Given a much more abundant clone one base away, this may be a read error. The chain carries TRBV7-6 and TRBJ1-4; D remains ambiguous. The V gene's germline CDR1 is SGHVS and CDR2 FNYEAQ. CDR3 size: 15 residues. Deletions cut 7 bases from V and 0 bases from J, with 12 bases between. The CDR3 protein is CASIRSLSTNEKLFF. CDR3 sequence (DNA): TGTGCCAGCATCCGATCTCTCTCAACTAATGAAAAACTGTTTTTT.

The chain uses TRBV20-1 and TRBJ2-1; 14 nucleotides agree with TRBD2. The CDR3 covers 18 residues. The germline V gene has CDR1 DFQATT and CDR2 SNEGSKA (reference sequence). V lost 5 bases to trimming and J lost 7 bases; unmatched junction nucleotides: 16. CDR3 in DNA: TGCAGTGCTGGGACCTTTGCGACTAGCGGGAGGGCCAAGAATGAGCAGTTCTTC. It is translated as CSAGTFATSGRAKNEQFF.

The sample holds many counts of this clone. The J gene is TRBJ1-1, the V gene TRBV20-1, with 7 nucleotides matching TRBD1. V was clipped by 6 bases and J by 0 bases; unmatched bases: 10. The CDR3 has 15 amino acids. Germline-derived CDR1 and CDR2 are DFQATT and SNEGSKA (reference sequence). CDR3 protein: CSAKEQGPMNTEAFF. CDR3 DNA sequence: TGCAGTGCGAAAGAACAGGGGCCCATGAACACTGAAGCTTTCTTT.

This clone was seen more than once but under ten times. J is TRBJ2-7 and V is TRBV28, with unresolved D. Trimming took 7 bases from V and 4 from J, leaving 17 bases between them. The CDR3 extends over 14 amino acids. The germline V gene has CDR1 MDHEN and CDR2 SYDVKM. CDR3 loop: CASIPPVRMYEQYF. CDR3 bases: TGTGCCAGCATTCCTCCGGTACGTATGTACGAGCAGTACTTC.

This clone was recorded at least ten times. The chain couples TRBV9 to TRBJ2-5; TRBD2 matches at 8 bases. Germline CDR1 SGDLS, CDR2 YYNGEE. V gave up 0 bases and J gave up 2 bases; unmatched junction bases: 6. This CDR3 has 16 amino acids. For the CDR3, the DNA is TGTGCCAGCAGCGTAGGGGCGACTAGCGTTCAAGAGACCCAGTACTTC. It codes for CASSVGATSVQETQYF.

This clone has a count of ten or more. The rearrangement uses TRBV5-4 and TRBJ2-3; D gene ambiguous. With 1 base removed from V and 2 bases from J, the gap between germline ends came to 5 bases. This CDR3 region has 13 residues. The germline V gene encodes CDR1 SGHNT and CDR2 YYREEE (reference sequence). CDR3 residues: CASSLTDTDTQYF. The CDR3 DNA reads TGTGCCAGCAGCTTGACGGACACAGATACGCAGTATTTT.

This clone was counted between two and nine times. A much bigger clone sits one base away, suggesting this may be a read error. The chain has TRBV29-1 and TRBJ2-7; D remains ambiguous. CDR3 length: 15 amino acids. The V gene lost 4 bases and the J gene lost 6 bases, with 22 bases spanning the gap. Germline values: CDR1 SQVTM, CDR2 ANQGSEA. The chain's CDR3 is CSVAGGFGIPLEQYF. DNA for the CDR3: TGCAGCGTTGCAGGTGGGTTTGGCATTCCACTCGAGCAGTACTTC.

Many counts were recorded for this clone. Written as DNA, the CDR3 is TGTGCCAGCTCACCGGGACAGGGCTATTACACTGAAGCTTTCTTT. Residues: CASSPGQGYYTEAFF. The V gene is TRBV18, the J gene TRBJ1-1; 9 nucleotides match TRBD1. The CDR3 loop spans 15 amino acids. J gave up 3 bases and V 3 bases, and 5 bases lay outside the gene matches. Germline V gene data show CDR1 as KGHSH and CDR2 as LQKENI. The variable domain in full, with the rest retrieved from reference TRBV18 and TRBJ1-1, is NAGVMQNPRHLVRRRGQEARLRCSPMKGHSHVYWYRQLPEEGLKFMVYLQKENIIDESGMPKERFSAEFPKEGPSILRIQQVVRGDSAAYFCASSPGQGYYTEAFFGQGTRLTVV.

With respect to this clone: A junction boundary mismatches the germline segment, possibly from a read error. The chain employs TRBV7-2 and TRBJ2-7; TRBD2 matches 11 bases. This CDR3 is 15 amino acids long. Germline loops: CDR1 SGHTA, CDR2 FQGNSA. The CDR3 loop reads CASSWGGLAVDEQYF. In DNA form, the CDR3 reads TGCGCCAGCAGCTGGGGGGGACTAGCGGTCGACGAGCAGTACTTC.